These 27 T cell receptor beta chains were sequenced from one sample in a study of shared clonotypes between healthy human individuals. Assay: immunoSEQ multiplex PCR; the TCRdb copy retains only in-frame clones and omits some. The data show around 1.9 million clones, about 94% seen once. The naive CD8 subset, CD45RO-negative cells positively selected for CCR7, excluded terminally differentiated effector memory CD45RA+ cells. Sample: naive CD8+ T cells from PBMCs. Every receptor here comes from a man in his late teens or twenties in good health. Some clones in this sample may be carry-over from other donors' samples.

The chain couples TRBV27 to TRBJ2-5, with a weak D call TRBD1 (6 bases). This CDR3 is built from 15 residues. Per the germline V gene, CDR1 is MNHEY and CDR2 is SMNVEV (reference sequence). Trimming took off 2 bases at V and 1 base at J, with 11 bases between the two ends. In nucleotides, the CDR3 is TGTGCCAGCAGTTTAAGGGGGAGCCCCCAAGAGACCCAGTACTTC. This encodes CASSLRGSPQETQYF.

The rearrangement joins TRBV7-9 to TRBJ1-4; maybe TRBD1 (6 bases). This CDR3 comprises 14 residues. V dropped 5 bases and J dropped 8 bases, with 15 bases sitting between them. The germline V gene has CDR1 SEHNR and CDR2 FQNEAQ (reference sequence). The CDR3 protein is CASSPQGRVEKLFF. The DNA for the CDR3 is TGTGCCAGCAGCCCACAGGGCAGGGTGGAAAAACTGTTTTTT.

V and J are TRBV11-3 and TRBJ2-7; tentatively, D is TRBD2 (6 bases). The germline CDR1 and CDR2 sequences are SGHNT and YENEEA. This CDR3 comprises 14 residues. V was shortened by 4 bases and J by 7 bases, with 17 bases between the two germline ends. Here the CDR3 DNA reads TGTGCCAGCAGCTCCCTGAGGGCCGGGGGAGAGCAGTACTTC. It specifies CASSSLRAGGEQYF.

The DNA for the CDR3 is TGTGCCAGCAGCTTCGGGACAGGCCTCGCTATGGTCCCCCAGCATTTT. Its protein is CASSFGTGLAMVPQHF. This rearrangement joins TRBV7-9 to TRBJ1-5, with 8 bases matching TRBD1. Looked up from germline, CDR1 is SEHNR and CDR2 is FQNEAQ (reference sequence). The V and J ends lost 3 bases and 10 bases, in that order; junction bases with no gene match: 14. The CDR3 has 16 amino acids.

This chain connects TRBV5-6 to TRBJ2-1; 14 positions agree with TRBD2. Trimming cost V 4 bases and J 8 bases; bases outside gene matches: 11. The germline V gene encodes CDR1 SGHDT and CDR2 YYEEEE. This CDR3 is built from 17 residues. Written as DNA, the CDR3 is TGTGCCAGCAGCCCAAGACTAGCGGGAGGGAAAATCGATGAGCAGTTCTTC. This encodes CASSPRLAGGKIDEQFF.

CDR3 in DNA: TGTGCCAGTAGTCCGTTCGATAGGGTGGGCTATGAGCAGTTCTTC. Amino acid sequence: CASSPFDRVGYEQFF. V and J are TRBV19 and TRBJ2-1; D is unclear. CDR1 LNHDA and CDR2 SQIVND come from the germline V gene (reference sequence). The germline V and J ends were trimmed by 5 bases and 8 bases, with 19 bases remaining between them. The CDR3 loop spans 15 amino acids.

The rearrangement uses TRBV7-8 and TRBJ2-3; 9 bases are a match to TRBD2. V gave up 3 bases and J gave up 2 bases; unmatched junction bases: 12. Germline assignment: CDR1 SGHVS and CDR2 FQNEAQ. CDR3 length equals 18 residues. Here the CDR3 DNA reads TGTGCCAGCAGCTTTGGTCCTAGCGGGAAATTTAACACAGATACGCAGTATTTT. Translating it yields CASSFGPSGKFNTDTQYF. Filled out from reference TRBV7-8 and TRBJ2-3, the complete variable domain reads GAGVSQSPRYKVAKRGQDVALRCDPISGHVSLFWYQQALGQGPEFLTYFQNEAQLDKSGLPSDRFFAERPEGSVSTLKIQRTQQEDSAVYLCASSFGPSGKFNTDTQYFGPGTRLTVL.

This rearrangement joins TRBV11-2 to TRBJ2-7; tentatively, D is TRBD1 (5 bases). With 1 base removed from V and 4 bases from J, the gap between germline ends came to 11 bases. Germline V gives CDR1 SGHAT, CDR2 FQNNGV. The CDR3 loop spans 14 amino acids. CDR3 protein: CASSLAGAMYEQYF. DNA for the CDR3: TGTGCCAGCAGCTTAGCTGGGGCCATGTACGAGCAGTACTTC.

As for this clone: This CDR3 is also generated by other DNA sequences in the sample. This rearrangement joins TRBV9 to TRBJ2-1; the D is unclear. Per germline, CDR1 SGDLS and CDR2 YYNGEE. Trimming shortened V by 0 bases and J by 2 bases, and 3 bases separated the two germline ends. The CDR3 is made up of 13 amino acids. Here the CDR3 DNA reads TGTGCCAGCAGCGTAGTCCCCTACAATGAGCAGTTCTTC. Protein sequence: CASSVVPYNEQFF.

This chain connects TRBV25-1 to TRBJ1-2, with 7 bases aligning to TRBD1. The length of the CDR3 is 12 residues. The germline V gene encodes CDR1 MGHDK and CDR2 SYGVNS. J was trimmed by 6 bases and V by 6 bases; bases with no gene match: 4. CDR3 DNA sequence: TGTGCCAGCAGCCCAGGGGGACATGGCTACACCTTC. This translates into CASSPGGHGYTF.

This chain uses TRBV28 with TRBJ1-2; possible D gene TRBD1, 5 bases. Trimming shortened V by 1 base and J by 2 bases, and 8 bases separated the two germline ends. Looked up from germline, CDR1 is MDHEN and CDR2 is SYDVKM. This CDR3 is built from 14 residues. The CDR3 DNA is TGTGCCAGCAGTTTATTTGGGGGGAACTATGGCTACACCTTC. This codes for CASSLFGGNYGYTF.

The rearrangement joins TRBV7-9 to TRBJ1-1, with TRBD1 as a possible D gene (5 bases). The germline gives CDR1 SEHNR, CDR2 FQNEAQ (reference sequence). V lost 8 bases, J lost 8 bases, and 12 bases lay in between. The CDR3 contains 11 residues. The CDR3 DNA reads TGTGCCAGCGATTCGCAGGGAGAAGCTTTCTTT. This sequence encodes CASDSQGEAFF.

Turning to this clone: This CDR3 is also generated by other DNA sequences in the sample. The chain combines TRBV19 with TRBJ1-2; no definite D call. Germline V gene lookup returns CDR1 LNHDA and CDR2 SQIVND (reference sequence). This CDR3 spans 12 amino acids. V was shortened by 3 bases and J by 0 bases, with 2 bases between the two germline ends. The CDR3 loop reads CASSIANYGYTF. DNA of the CDR3: TGTGCCAGTAGTATCGCTAACTATGGCTACACCTTC. Full variable domain (remainder filled in from reference TRBV19 and TRBJ1-2): DGGITQSPKYLFRKEGQNVTLSCEQNLNHDAMYWYRQDPGQGLRLIYYSQIVNDFQKGDIAEGYSVSREKKESFPLTVTSAQKNPTAFYLCASSIANYGYTFGSGTRLTVV.

The rearrangement uses TRBV29-1 and TRBJ2-2, with D possibly TRBD2 on 6 matching bases. CDR1 and CDR2 (germline): SQVTM, ANQGSEA. This CDR3 is 16 amino acids long. V was shortened by 4 bases and J by 6 bases, with 21 bases between the two germline ends. CDR3 bases: TGCAGCGTTGTCCCTGGAGGGGTGATTAACCCCGGGGAGCTGTTTTTT. Translation gives CSVVPGGVINPGELFF.

The chain recombines TRBV9 with TRBJ2-3, with TRBD2 as a possible D gene (6 bases). The CDR3 length is 18 residues. V gave up 3 bases and J gave up 2 bases, with 22 bases separating them. Germline lookup yields CDR1 SGDLS and CDR2 YYNGEE. The CDR3 coding sequence is TGTGCCAGCAGCGGGTCCCCCCCTAGGCGGGGCCCCACAGATACGCAGTATTTT. Translating gives CASSGSPPRRGPTDTQYF. Full variable domain (outside the CDR3, taken from reference TRBV9 and TRBJ2-3): DSGVTQTPKHLITATGQRVTLRCSPRSGDLSVYWYQQSLDQGLQFLIQYYNGEERAKGNILERFSAQQFPDLHSELNLSSLELGDSALYFCASSGSPPRRGPTDTQYFGPGTRLTVL.

This rearrangement joins TRBV7-9 to TRBJ2-3, with 10 bases matching TRBD2. Looked up from germline, CDR1 is SEHNR and CDR2 is FQNEAQ (reference sequence). J was trimmed by 9 bases and V by 0 bases; bases with no gene match: 12. The CDR3 consists of 17 residues. CDR3 coding DNA: TGTGCCAGCAGCTTAGCGGACAGTCTAGCGGGAGTAGTAACGCAGTATTTT. Translated, it gives CASSLADSLAGVVTQYF.

CDR3 in amino acids: CAWRPRPGSAYNSPLHF. DNA of the CDR3: TGTGCCTGGAGACCCAGGCCAGGGAGTGCCTATAATTCACCCCTCCACTTT. This rearrangement joins TRBV30 to TRBJ1-6; a weak D match, TRBD1 (5 bases). CDR1 and CDR2 (germline): GTSNPN, SVGIG (reference sequence). The CDR3 spans 17 residues. Trimming removed 3 bases from V and 2 bases from J, with 17 bases in between.

The gene calls are TRBV7-9 and TRBJ1-4; D gene unclear. The CDR3 runs 13 residues. V was cut by 1 base and J by 8 bases, with 8 bases left in between. Germline V gives CDR1 SEHNR, CDR2 FQNEAQ (reference sequence). The CDR3 region is CASSLGDREKLFF. The CDR3 DNA is TGTGCCAGCAGCTTAGGGGATCGCGAAAAACTGTTTTTT. Combining the CDR3 with reference TRBV7-9 and TRBJ1-4 gives the whole variable domain DTGVSQNPRHKITKRGQNVTFRCDPISEHNRLYWYRQTLGQGPEFLTYFQNEAQLEKSRLLSDRFSAERPKGSFSTLEIQRTEQGDSAMYLCASSLGDREKLFFGSGTQLSVL.

The chain employs TRBV19 and TRBJ1-5; D remains unclear. Per the germline V gene, CDR1 is LNHDA and CDR2 is SQIVND (reference sequence). This CDR3 contains 14 residues. Trimming pared 1 base from V and 2 bases from J, leaving 6 bases between. The CDR3 sequence: CASSIVGRNQPQHF. CDR3 bases: TGTGCCAGTAGTATAGTCGGACGCAATCAGCCCCAGCATTTT.

This clone was seen only a few times. This rearrangement joins TRBV10-3 to TRBJ2-7; D gene ambiguous. The germline CDR1 and CDR2 sequences are ENHRY and SYGVKD. V was cut by 0 bases and J by 4 bases, with 13 bases left in between. The CDR3 length is 15 residues. The CDR3: CAISESIARPYEQYF. DNA of the CDR3: TGTGCCATCAGTGAGTCGATAGCTAGACCTTACGAGCAGTACTTC.

This clone was detected once. The chain couples TRBV28 to TRBJ2-7; possibly TRBD1 for D (5 bases). V dropped 3 bases and J dropped 4 bases, with 13 bases sitting between them. The CDR3 totals 14 residues. Germline loops: CDR1 MDHEN, CDR2 SYDVKM. The chain's CDR3 is CASSLIGERYEQYF. As DNA, the CDR3 is TGTGCCAGCAGTTTGATAGGGGAAAGGTACGAGCAGTACTTC.

This clone was seen a single time. The chain carries TRBV7-8 and TRBJ2-7; D call uncertain. Germline loops: CDR1 SGHVS, CDR2 FQNEAQ. There are 13 residues in the CDR3. Trimming removed 3 bases at V and 4 bases at J, with 10 bases between. The CDR3 DNA is TGTGCCAGCAGCTTGTTTCTTAGGTACGAGCAGTACTTC. Protein product: CASSLFLRYEQYF.

The J gene is TRBJ2-7, the V gene TRBV19; D is possibly TRBD2 (6 bases). The CDR3 has 15 amino acids. Trimming removed 3 bases from V and 1 base from J, with 13 bases in between. CDR1 and CDR2 from the germline V gene are LNHDA and SQIVND (reference sequence). The CDR3 reads CASSIGPAGSYEQYF. The CDR3 nucleotides are TGTGCCAGTAGTATCGGCCCGGCGGGATCCTACGAGCAGTACTTC.

A word on this clone: Other DNA sequences in the sample encode the same CDR3. The V call is TRBV7-9, the J call TRBJ2-3; 9 bases are shared with TRBD2. V gave up 4 bases and J gave up 0 bases; unmatched junction bases: 2. Germline V gives CDR1 SEHNR, CDR2 FQNEAQ (reference sequence). This CDR3 region has 15 residues. CDR3 nucleotides: TGTGCCAGCAGCTCTAGCGGGATTAGCACAGATACGCAGTATTTT. It translates to CASSSSGISTDTQYF. Looking up the rest from reference TRBV7-9 and TRBJ2-3 gives the full variable domain: DTGVSQNPRHKITKRGQNVTFRCDPISEHNRLYWYRQTLGQGPEFLTYFQNEAQLEKSRLLSDRFSAERPKGSFSTLEIQRTEQGDSAMYLCASSSSGISTDTQYFGPGTRLTVL.

V usage is TRBV28 and J usage is TRBJ2-7; D possibly corresponds to TRBD1 (6 bases). The CDR3 sequence is 15 residues long. Trimming shortened V by 1 base and J by 0 bases, and 10 bases separated the two germline ends. Looked up from germline, CDR1 is MDHEN and CDR2 is SYDVKM. In nucleotides, the CDR3 is TGTGCCAGCAGTTTATTTTCAGGGGCCTCCTACGAGCAGTACTTC. It is translated as CASSLFSGASYEQYF.

As regards this clone: This may arise from a read error, as a much more abundant clone is one base away. The chain links TRBV6-6 to TRBJ2-7; no firm D call. The CDR3 loop spans 11 amino acids. CDR1 and CDR2 (germline): MNHNY, SVGAGI (reference sequence). Trimming shortened V by 1 base and J by 3 bases, and 1 base separated the two germline ends. The CDR3 sequence is CASSYFYEQYF. As DNA, the CDR3 is TGTGCCAGCAGTTACTTCTACGAGCAGTACTTC.

This chain links TRBV19 with TRBJ2-7, with TRBD1 matching over 8 bases. The V gene's germline CDR1 is LNHDA and CDR2 SQIVND (reference sequence). Trimming removed 5 bases from V and 2 bases from J; junction bases left unmatched: 5. CDR3 length equals 14 residues. CDR3 protein: CASSPGGFAYEQYF. The CDR3 DNA reads as TGTGCCAGTAGTCCAGGGGGCTTCGCCTACGAGCAGTACTTC.